These 9 T cell receptor beta chains were all obtained from the same sample, sequenced in a study of identical twins. TCRdb fed the 5' RACE reads into MiXCR, producing one record per CDR3 protein. This sample has about 220,000 distinct CDR3 sequences; around 6.8% occur once, and the top ten carry 1.9%. The same data also went into a second study, on yellow fever vaccine responses in identical twins.

Input material: memory (CD45RO+) T cells sorted from blood. These receptors all come from a woman between 18 and 30 years old in good health.

This clonotype was observed a few times. The CDR3 region has the DNA TGTGCCAGCAGCCAAGTTAAAGATGAGCAGTTCTTC. As protein: CASSQVKDEQFF. The chain recombines TRBV3-1 with TRBJ2-1, with unresolved D. The V and J ends lost 1 base and 8 bases respectively, with 6 bases between them. The length of the CDR3 is 12 residues. Germline assignment: CDR1 LGHDT and CDR2 YNNKEL (reference sequence).

The table lists this clonotype with many counts. The J gene is TRBJ1-2, the V gene TRBV9, with TRBD1 matching 7 bases. With 3 bases clipped from V and 4 bases from J, the junction kept 3 bases outside the gene matches. Per germline, CDR1 SGDLS and CDR2 YYNGEE. The CDR3 totals 13 residues. CDR3 amino acids: CASSAGQSYGYTF. CDR3 coding DNA: TGTGCCAGCAGCGCGGGACAGAGCTATGGCTACACCTTC.

The CDR3 nucleotides read TGCAGTGCTAGCGGGGACACAACCTACGAGCAGTACTTC. It specifies CSASGDTTYEQYF. The chain uses TRBV20-1 and TRBJ2-7, with D perhaps matching TRBD1 (6 bases). From germline, CDR1 is DFQATT and CDR2 SNEGSKA (reference sequence). The CDR3 is 13 residues long. V dropped 3 bases and J dropped 2 bases, with 11 bases sitting between them.

The gene calls are TRBV5-8 and TRBJ1-4; possibly TRBD1 for D (5 bases). This CDR3 region has 15 residues. The V gene lost 4 bases and the J gene lost 6 bases, with 16 bases spanning the gap. Germline CDR1 reads SGHTS; CDR2 reads YDEGEE. CDR3 in amino acids: CASSRSGTPDEKLFF. As DNA, the CDR3 is TGTGCCAGCAGCCGTTCTGGGACCCCGGATGAAAAACTGTTTTTT.

This chain joins TRBV2 and TRBJ2-1; TRBD2 might be the D (5 bases). The V end lost 7 bases, the J end lost 7 bases, and 8 bases lay between the germline ends. The CDR3 contains 11 residues. Germline V gene lookup returns CDR1 SNHLY and CDR2 FYNNEI. This CDR3 reads CASMRVNEQFF. The DNA for the CDR3 is TGTGCCAGCATGCGGGTGAATGAGCAGTTCTTC.

This clonotype was seen only a few times. CDR3 amino acids: CASSQEAPGQRNTEAFF. CDR3 DNA sequence: TGTGCCAGCAGCCAGGAGGCGCCGGGACAGCGGAACACTGAAGCTTTCTTT. The V and J genes are TRBV3-1 and TRBJ1-1; TRBD1 matches 7 bases. This CDR3 is built from 17 residues. The germline V gene encodes CDR1 LGHDT and CDR2 YNNKEL (reference sequence). V was pared by 3 bases and J by 1 base, with 11 bases of the junction left unmatched. Looking up the rest from reference TRBV3-1 and TRBJ1-1 gives the full variable domain: DTAVSQTPKYLVTQMGNDKSIKCEQNLGHDTMYWYKQDSKKFLKIMFSYNNKELIINETVPNRFSPKSPDKAHLNLHINSLELGDSAVYFCASSQEAPGQRNTEAFFGQGTRLTVV.

This clonotype was detected many times. The chain couples TRBV20-1 to TRBJ1-1; 10 bases line up with TRBD1. Germline CDR1 and CDR2: DFQATT and SNEGSKA (reference sequence). The CDR3 has 14 amino acids. V shed 4 bases and J 3 bases; nucleotides not matched to a gene: 5. The CDR3 is CSATPGTGDTEAFF. CDR3 nucleotide sequence: TGCAGTGCTACACCCGGGACAGGGGACACTGAAGCTTTCTTT.

Notes on this clonotype: An end of the junction differs from the germline gene, which may be a read error. This chain joins TRBV7-9 and TRBJ2-3; 10 nucleotides match TRBD2. The germline V gene has CDR1 SEHNR and CDR2 FQNEAQ (reference sequence). This CDR3 has 14 amino acids. The CDR3 reads CAGSLAGVTDTQYF. CDR3 nucleotides: TGTGCCGGCAGCCTAGCGGGAGTTACAGATACGCAGTATTTT.

This chain joins TRBV6-5 and TRBJ2-7; no definite D call. V lost 2 bases and J 1 base, leaving 9 bases between the germline ends. This CDR3 spans 14 amino acids. Germline V CDR1 and CDR2: MNHEY, SVGAGI. CDR3 coding DNA: TGTGCCAGCAGTTACGGAAAGGGTTCCTACGAGCAGTACTTC. It translates to CASSYGKGSYEQYF.